This T cell receptor beta chain was recovered during a study of T cell changes during pregnancy in multiple sclerosis. The repertoire was sequenced with immunoSEQ multiplex PCR; TCRdb's copy has only in-frame clones and lacks some. This sample has about 47,000 clones; approximately 92% occur once, and the top ten carry approximately 8%. The CDR3 spans 15 residues. Germline-derived CDR1 and CDR2 are SNHLY and FYNNEI. Trimming took 4 bases from V and 4 from J, leaving 15 bases between them. The sample in question was CD8+ T cells from peripheral blood mononuclear cells, obtained in the second trimester of pregnancy. This chain connects TRBV2 to TRBJ2-3, with D possibly matching TRBD2 (6 bases). The receptor's source is a female donor with multiple sclerosis, enrolled in a pregnancy study. DNA for the CDR3: TGTGCCAGCAGTGGCGATTTTCCGGGGGCAGATACGCAGTATTTT. Protein: CASSGDFPGADTQYF. Supplemented by reference TRBV2 and TRBJ2-3, the full variable domain reads EPEVTQTPSHQVTQMGQEVILRCVPISNHLYFYWYRQILGQKVEFLVSFYNNEISEKSEIFDDQFSVERPDGSNFTLKIRSTKLEDSAMYFCASSGDFPGADTQYFGPGTRLTVL.